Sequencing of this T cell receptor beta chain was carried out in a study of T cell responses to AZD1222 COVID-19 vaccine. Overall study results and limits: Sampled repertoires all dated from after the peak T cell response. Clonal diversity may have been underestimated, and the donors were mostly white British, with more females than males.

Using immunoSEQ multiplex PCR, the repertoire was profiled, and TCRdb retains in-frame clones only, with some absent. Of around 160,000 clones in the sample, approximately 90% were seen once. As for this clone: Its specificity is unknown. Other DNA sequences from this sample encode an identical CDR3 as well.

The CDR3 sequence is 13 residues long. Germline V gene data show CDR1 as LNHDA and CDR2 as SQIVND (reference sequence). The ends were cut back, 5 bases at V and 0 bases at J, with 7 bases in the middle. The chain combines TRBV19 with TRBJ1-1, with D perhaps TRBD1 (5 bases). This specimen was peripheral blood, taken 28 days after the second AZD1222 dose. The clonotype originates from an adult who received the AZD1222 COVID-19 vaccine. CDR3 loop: CASSQTVNTEAFF. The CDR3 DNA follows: TGTGCCAGTAGTCAGACAGTGAACACTGAAGCTTTCTTT.